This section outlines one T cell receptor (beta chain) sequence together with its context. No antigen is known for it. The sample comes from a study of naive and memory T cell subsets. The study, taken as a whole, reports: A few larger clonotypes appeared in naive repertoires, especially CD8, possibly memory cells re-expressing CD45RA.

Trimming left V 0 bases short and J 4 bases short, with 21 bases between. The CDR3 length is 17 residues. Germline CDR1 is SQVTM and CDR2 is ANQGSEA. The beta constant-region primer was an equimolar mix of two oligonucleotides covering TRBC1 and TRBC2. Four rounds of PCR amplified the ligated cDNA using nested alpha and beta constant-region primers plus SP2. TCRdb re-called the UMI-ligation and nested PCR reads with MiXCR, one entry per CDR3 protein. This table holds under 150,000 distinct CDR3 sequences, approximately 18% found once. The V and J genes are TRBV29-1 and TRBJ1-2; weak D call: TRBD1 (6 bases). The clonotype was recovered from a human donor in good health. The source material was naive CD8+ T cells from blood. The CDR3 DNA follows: TGCAGCGTTGAAGATCGGAAAAGAGGGGGTCCAATCTATGGCTACACCTTC. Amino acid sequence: CSVEDRKRGGPIYGYTF.